The sequence of this T cell receptor (beta chain) was determined in a study of cytomegalovirus exposure and HLA in healthy donors. Findings and caveats of the study: Within the 100 to 150 validation repertoires, first-cohort TCR clusters tended to co-occur, according to a later analysis. A few CMV-associated chains proved CMV antigen-specific in vitro. Researchers catalogued about 160 TCR beta chains as cytomegalovirus-associated.

About this clone: Its specificity is not known.

Germline V gene data show CDR1 as MDHEN and CDR2 as SYDVKM. The CDR3 covers 15 residues. The V segment lost 7 bases and the J segment 7 bases; nucleotides outside the gene matches: 15. This table comes from immunoSEQ multiplex PCR, and its TCRdb copy is limited to in-frame clones, with some not included. The table has 180,000 or so clones, 80% to 90% seen once. This clonotype originated in a woman between 25 and 40 years old in good health and CMV-seropositive. The material sequenced was PBMCs. The rearrangement joins TRBV28 to TRBJ2-7; 8 bases fit TRBD2. The CDR3, as DNA: TGTGCCAGCAAGCCGATGCGGGGGGCGCAGGGGGAGCAGTACTTC. Encoded protein: CASKPMRGAQGEQYF.